Following are 5 T cell receptor beta chains from one sample sequenced in a study of beta chain features in type 1 diabetes. The isolated RNA, all of it, was reverse transcribed, so expressed TCRB transcripts were what got sequenced. Assay: immunoSEQ multiplex PCR; the TCRdb copy retains only in-frame clones and omits some. The sample lists 500,000 to 700,000 clones, around a sixth occurring once. Sequenced sample: naive CD4+ T cells from blood. These receptors all come from a man in his late teens or twenties in good health.

This clone was detected only a few times. The chain employs TRBV5-5 and TRBJ2-7; D unresolved. The CDR3 has 14 residues. In germline, CDR1 is SGHKS, CDR2 YYEKEE (reference sequence). V lost 2 bases to trimming and J lost 2 bases, with 11 bases between them. For the CDR3, the DNA is TGTGCCAGCAGCTTTCATCAGCCAGCCTACGAGCAGTACTTC. Translated, it gives CASSFHQPAYEQYF. Filled out from reference TRBV5-5 and TRBJ2-7, the complete variable domain reads DAGVTQSPTHLIKTRGQQVTLRCSPISGHKSVSWYQQVLGQGPQFIFQYYEKEERGRGNFPDRFSARQFPNYSSELNVNALLLGDSALYLCASSFHQPAYEQYFGPGTRLTVT.

This clone was seen a handful of times. This chain joins TRBV5-1 and TRBJ2-1, with D maybe TRBD1 (6 bases). The CDR3 extends over 15 amino acids. Per germline, CDR1 SGHRS and CDR2 YFSETQ. The V gene lost 7 bases and the J gene lost 3 bases, with 17 bases spanning the gap. The CDR3 is CASGEQGDFYNEQFF. The CDR3, as DNA: TGCGCCAGCGGAGAACAGGGAGATTTCTACAATGAGCAGTTCTTC.

This rearrangement joins TRBV6-5 to TRBJ1-5; 7 positions match TRBD1. The germline CDR1 and CDR2 sequences are MNHEY and SVGAGI. Trimming at V came to 2 bases and at J to 5 bases, leaving 3 bases not matched to a gene. The CDR3 is 14 residues long. CDR3 nucleotides: TGTGCCAGCAGTTACCGACAGGGCGATCAGCCCCAGCATTTT. Translation gives CASSYRQGDQPQHF.

V gene TRBV5-1 combines with J gene TRBJ2-2; 12 bases fit TRBD2. Germline CDR1 SGHRS, CDR2 YFSETQ. Trimming took 0 bases from V and 5 from J; bases not matched to a gene: 2. This CDR3 contains 16 residues. The chain's CDR3 is CASSLETSGRTGELFF. CDR3 DNA sequence: TGCGCCAGCAGCTTGGAAACTAGCGGGAGGACCGGGGAGCTGTTTTTT.

This clone was seen more than once but under ten times. This chain joins TRBV10-3 and TRBJ1-1, with TRBD1 matching 10 bases. The V segment lost 6 bases and the J segment 4 bases; nucleotides outside the gene matches: 8. CDR1 is ENHRY and CDR2 is SYGVKD in the germline V gene. The CDR3 extends over 15 amino acids. CDR3 DNA sequence: TGTGCCATCAGCCCGGGACAGGGGATAGGCACTGAAGCTTTCTTT. Protein product: CAISPGQGIGTEAFF.